Below, 28 T cell receptor beta chains from the same sample are listed, as sequenced in a study of T cells in Graves' hyperthyroidism and ophthalmopathy. Template material for amplifying TCR beta CDR3 regions consisted of RNA transcripts. During a first-round RT-PCR of the TCR CDR3, the HTBI primer set was used. TCRdb redid the calling of the multiplex PCR reads with MiXCR, one entry per CDR3 protein. This sample has over 120,000 distinct CDR3 sequences, with around 20% found just once. Sequenced input: blood. These receptors were obtained from a woman aged 45 to 65 with Graves' hyperthyroidism that later progressed to Graves' ophthalmopathy.

The rearrangement joins TRBV7-3 to TRBJ2-2; no reliable D call. This CDR3 region has 14 residues. Germline V gene data show CDR1 as SGHTA and CDR2 as FQGTGA. Trimming stripped 3 bases from V and 7 bases from J, with 12 bases between. The DNA for the CDR3 is TGTGCCAGCAGCTTGACCGGGTTCGGCGGGGAGCTGTTTTTT. Its protein product is CASSLTGFGGELFF.

This clonotype appeared a few times. The V and J genes are TRBV28 and TRBJ1-2, with D uncertain. V was clipped by 5 bases and J by 2 bases, with 15 bases between them. The germline V gene has CDR1 MDHEN and CDR2 SYDVKM. This CDR3 is built from 15 residues. CDR3 region: CASSPRRASNYGYTF. The CDR3 nucleotides are TGTGCCAGCAGTCCCCGGCGAGCCTCAAACTATGGCTACACCTTC.

This clonotype has at least ten counts. This chain uses TRBV7-9 with TRBJ2-7; perhaps TRBD2 as D (7 bases). The CDR3 has 14 amino acids. The germline gives CDR1 SEHNR, CDR2 FQNEAQ (reference sequence). Trimming cost V 3 bases and J 4 bases, with 13 bases left between them. The CDR3 loop reads CASSFPGEGYEQYF. CDR3 nucleotides: TGTGCCAGCAGCTTCCCAGGGGAGGGATACGAGCAGTACTTC.

The chain has TRBV12-5 and TRBJ2-1; the D call may be TRBD1 or TRBD2 (5 bases each). The CDR3 has 15 residues. The germline V gene has CDR1 LGHNT and CDR2 FRNRAP. V lost 4 bases and J lost 5, with 15 bases in between. The CDR3 protein is CASGYGTHVNNEQFF. The CDR3 DNA follows: TGTGCTAGTGGTTATGGGACGCATGTAAACAATGAGCAGTTCTTC.

This clonotype was found many times. This chain joins TRBV7-2 and TRBJ2-7; possible D gene TRBD1, 6 bases. Germline CDR1 SGHTA, CDR2 FQGNSA. CDR3 size: 14 residues. The V and J ends lost 3 bases and 4 bases respectively, with 13 bases between them. The CDR3 DNA follows: TGTGCCAGCAGCTTCCGGGACACGTCTTACGAGCAGTACTTC. Translation: CASSFRDTSYEQYF.

This clonotype was seen repeatedly, ten times or more. The rearrangement links TRBV6-1 to TRBJ2-5; 12 bases align to TRBD2. Germline-derived CDR1 and CDR2 are MNHNS and SASEGT. Trimming at V came to 7 bases and at J to 4 bases, leaving 7 bases not matched to a gene. The CDR3 is made up of 15 amino acids. The CDR3 reads CASTISTSGRETQYF. The CDR3 bases are TGTGCCAGCACGATCTCGACTAGCGGGAGAGAGACCCAGTACTTC.

J is TRBJ2-4 and V is TRBV19; D possibly matches TRBD1 or TRBD2 (7 bases each). This CDR3 region has 20 residues. Trimming left V 0 bases short and J 0 bases short, with 21 bases between. Germline V lookup: CDR1 LNHDA, CDR2 SQIVND (reference sequence). The CDR3 is CASSIEGAASGQVAKNIQYF. In nucleotides, the CDR3 is TGTGCCAGTAGTATAGAGGGGGCGGCTAGCGGACAGGTAGCCAAAAACATTCAGTACTTC. Complete variable domain (other parts from reference TRBV19 and TRBJ2-4): DGGITQSPKYLFRKEGQNVTLSCEQNLNHDAMYWYRQDPGQGLRLIYYSQIVNDFQKGDIAEGYSVSREKKESFPLTVTSAQKNPTAFYLCASSIEGAASGQVAKNIQYFGAGTRLSVL.

The chain combines TRBV28 with TRBJ2-2; 11 nucleotides align to TRBD1. The CDR3 runs 16 residues. J lost 6 bases, V lost 6 bases, and 9 bases had no gene match. Germline loops: CDR1 MDHEN, CDR2 SYDVKM. Here the CDR3 DNA reads TGTGCCAGCAGCCACCTCGGACAGGGGGCCGCCGGGGAGCTGTTTTTT. Translating it yields CASSHLGQGAAGELFF.

This clonotype was seen repeatedly, ten times or more. The chain links TRBV28 to TRBJ2-2; D is tentatively TRBD1 or TRBD2 (6 bases each). Looked up from germline, CDR1 is MDHEN and CDR2 is SYDVKM. Trimming took off 5 bases at V and 5 bases at J, with 12 bases between the two ends. The CDR3 covers 14 residues. The CDR3 region is CASSPGGGTGELFF. DNA of the CDR3: TGTGCCAGCAGTCCCGGAGGGGGTACCGGGGAGCTGTTTTTT.

This clonotype has at least ten counts. This chain's CDR3 is CASSPRVLAGGDYNEQFF. The CDR3 nucleotides are TGTGCCAGCAGCCCCCGCGTGTTGGCGGGAGGGGACTACAATGAGCAGTTCTTC. V is TRBV7-9 and J is TRBJ2-1; 9 nucleotides agree with TRBD2. CDR3 length: 18 residues. Trimming cost V 5 bases and J 3 bases; bases outside gene matches: 14. Germline-derived CDR1 and CDR2 are SEHNR and FQNEAQ (reference sequence).

J is TRBJ2-7 and V is TRBV29-1; maybe TRBD1 (6 bases). Trimming pared 7 bases from V and 2 bases from J, leaving 12 bases between. This CDR3 has 12 residues. Germline CDR1 SQVTM, CDR2 ANQGSEA. The CDR3 DNA reads TGCAGCGCTGGGGGCCGGACCTACGAGCAGTACTTC. Residues: CSAGGRTYEQYF.

The chain recombines TRBV19 with TRBJ2-3, with D unclear. This CDR3 has 13 residues. Germline V lookup: CDR1 LNHDA, CDR2 SQIVND (reference sequence). V lost 8 bases and J lost 2, with 11 bases in between. The CDR3 here is CASFGKDTDTQYF. The CDR3 DNA sequence: TGTGCCAGTTTTGGAAAGGACACAGATACGCAGTATTTT.

The sample holds a few counts of this clonotype. The chain employs TRBV10-3 and TRBJ1-5; no clear D. This CDR3 spans 15 amino acids. Germline values: CDR1 ENHRY, CDR2 SYGVKD. Trimming pared 5 bases from V and 4 bases from J, leaving 15 bases between. CDR3: CAISSNLGSNQPQHF. DNA of the CDR3: TGTGCCATCAGTTCCAATCTGGGATCAAATCAGCCCCAGCATTTT.

Of note for this clonotype: This may come from a read error, since a much larger clone is one base off. The chain is built from TRBV3-1 and TRBJ2-7; D is uncertain. This CDR3 contains 14 residues. Between the trimmed V and J ends, which lost 4 bases and 6 bases, there was a span of 16 bases. Germline V lookup: CDR1 LGHDT, CDR2 YNNKEL (reference sequence). The CDR3 loop reads CASSRLTVPCEQYF. The CDR3 DNA sequence: TGTGCCAGCAGCCGACTGACCGTACCCTGCGAGCAGTACTTC.

This clonotype was found a few times. The J gene is TRBJ1-5, the V gene TRBV4-1; D remains unclear. This CDR3 has 15 amino acids. Germline CDR1 MGHRA, CDR2 YSYEKL. Trimming removed 0 bases from V and 6 bases from J, with 12 bases in between. The CDR3 nucleotides read TGCGCCAGCAGCCAAGATCGGGCGGGCGGTCAGCCCCAGCATTTT. Amino acids: CASSQDRAGGQPQHF.

This clonotype has more than one count but fewer than ten. The chain is built from TRBV5-1 and TRBJ2-3; 14 nucleotides agree with TRBD2. This CDR3 spans 20 amino acids. In germline, CDR1 is SGHRS, CDR2 YFSETQ. With V trimmed by 4 bases and J by 5 bases, 18 bases remained unmatched. The CDR3 DNA is TGCGCCAGCAGCACGCCCGACATCAAAACCGGGACTAGCGGGAGAGATACGCAGTATTTT. Its translation is CASSTPDIKTGTSGRDTQYF. Full variable domain (remainder filled in from reference TRBV5-1 and TRBJ2-3): KAGVTQTPRYLIKTRGQQVTLSCSPISGHRSVSWYQQTPGQGLQFLFEYFSETQRNKGNFPGRFSGRQFSNSRSEMNVSTLELGDSALYLCASSTPDIKTGTSGRDTQYFGPGTRLTVL.

The table lists this clonotype with many counts. The rearrangement uses TRBV18 and TRBJ2-7; tentatively, D is TRBD1 (6 bases). Germline values: CDR1 KGHSH, CDR2 LQKENI. V lost 2 bases and J 6 bases, leaving 11 bases between the germline ends. CDR3 length: 13 amino acids. In DNA, the CDR3 is TGTGCCAGCTCACCAAGGGGGACCTCCGAGCAGTACTTC. Translation gives CASSPRGTSEQYF.

This clonotype has at least ten counts. CDR3 nucleotides: TGTGCCAGCAGTTACGCTAGCGGGAGATCCCATACGCAGTATTTT. This gives the protein CASSYASGRSHTQYF. The chain carries TRBV6-5 and TRBJ2-3; 10 bases agree with TRBD2. The CDR3 contains 15 residues. V gave up 2 bases and J gave up 7 bases; unmatched junction bases: 6. Germline loops: CDR1 MNHEY, CDR2 SVGAGI.

This clonotype was seen at least ten times. This chain connects TRBV20-1 to TRBJ2-5; 8 bases line up with TRBD1. CDR1 is DFQATT and CDR2 is SNEGSKA in the germline V gene (reference sequence). After removal of 0 bases from V and 4 bases from J, the junction contained 4 bases not matched to a gene. This CDR3 is built from 14 residues. CDR3: CSAREEDRGETQYF. CDR3 sequence (DNA): TGCAGTGCTAGAGAAGAAGACAGGGGAGAGACCCAGTACTTC.

This clonotype came up many times. V gene TRBV27 combines with J gene TRBJ2-1; D unresolved. The V end was cut by 6 bases, the J end by 10 bases, with 19 bases between. This CDR3 region has 14 residues. The germline CDR1 and CDR2 sequences are MNHEY and SMNVEV (reference sequence). DNA for the CDR3: TGTGCCAGCAGGAAAACCATAGGGTTTTGGGAGCAGTTCTTC. This sequence encodes CASRKTIGFWEQFF.

This clonotype has ten or more counts. The chain recombines TRBV7-3 with TRBJ2-5; 9 nucleotides agree with TRBD2. Germline lookup yields CDR1 SGHTA and CDR2 FQGTGA. This CDR3 has 16 amino acids. J gave up 5 bases and V 5 bases, and 12 bases lay outside the gene matches. CDR3: CASSPDPLAGQETQYF. CDR3 DNA sequence: TGTGCCAGCAGCCCCGACCCCCTAGCGGGACAGGAGACCCAGTACTTC.

The V and J genes are TRBV20-1 and TRBJ2-7; unclear D gene. V lost 3 bases and J lost 2, with 8 bases in between. The CDR3 is 12 residues long. CDR1 and CDR2 (germline): DFQATT, SNEGSKA (reference sequence). The DNA of the CDR3 is TGCAGTGCTAGCACTAACCCCTACGAGCAGTACTTC. Its translation is CSASTNPYEQYF.

There are many counts of this clonotype. This chain joins TRBV2 and TRBJ1-4; D is unclear. CDR1 and CDR2 (germline): SNHLY, FYNNEI. V lost 8 bases, J lost 6 bases, and 13 bases lay in between. The CDR3 extends over 13 amino acids. The CDR3 loop reads CASGRDWDEKLFF. The CDR3 coding sequence is TGTGCCAGCGGGCGGGATTGGGATGAAAAACTGTTTTTT.

J is TRBJ1-1 and V is TRBV28, with 7 nucleotides matching TRBD1. CDR1 is MDHEN and CDR2 is SYDVKM in the germline V gene. This CDR3 spans 13 amino acids. The V gene end was trimmed by 5 bases and the J gene end by 6 bases; junction bases not matched to a gene: 6. CDR3 sequence reads: CASSLQGSAEAFF. CDR3 sequence (DNA): TGTGCCAGCAGTCTACAGGGGAGCGCTGAAGCTTTCTTT.

This chain uses TRBV11-3 with TRBJ2-7; D uncertain. This CDR3 spans 17 amino acids. Between the trimmed V and J ends, which lost 2 bases and 0 bases, there was a span of 17 bases. CDR1 and CDR2 from the germline V gene are SGHNT and YENEEA. CDR3 nucleotide sequence: TGTGCCAGCAGCTTATTTAGGGCAGGCTCCAACTCCTACGAGCAGTACTTC. It codes for CASSLFRAGSNSYEQYF.

Many counts were recorded for this clonotype. This chain connects TRBV2 to TRBJ2-7; D ambiguous. V lost 2 bases, J lost 6 bases, and 5 bases lay in between. Germline V gene lookup returns CDR1 SNHLY and CDR2 FYNNEI. This CDR3 has 11 residues. This chain's CDR3 is CASSEKLEQYF. The CDR3 nucleotides are TGTGCCAGCAGTGAAAAGCTCGAGCAGTACTTC.

This clonotype was seen at least ten times. The gene calls are TRBV12-3 or TRBV12-4 and TRBJ2-2; D is perhaps TRBD1 (6 bases). Trimming pared 7 bases from V and 8 bases from J, leaving 23 bases between. This CDR3 region has 16 residues. The CDR3: CASKQTPGTRLGELFF. The CDR3 DNA reads TGTGCCAGCAAACAAACCCCAGGGACACGCTTAGGGGAGCTGTTTTTT.

This clonotype appeared a few times. The rearrangement uses TRBV7-9 and TRBJ2-7; 9 bases align to TRBD1. Germline V CDR1 and CDR2: SEHNR, FQNEAQ (reference sequence). The J segment lost 2 bases and the V segment lost 4 bases, leaving 6 bases of the junction unmatched. The CDR3 spans 15 residues. DNA for the CDR3: TGTGCCAGCAGCTCGGACAGGGGTTTGACCTACGAGCAGTACTTC. It encodes CASSSDRGLTYEQYF.